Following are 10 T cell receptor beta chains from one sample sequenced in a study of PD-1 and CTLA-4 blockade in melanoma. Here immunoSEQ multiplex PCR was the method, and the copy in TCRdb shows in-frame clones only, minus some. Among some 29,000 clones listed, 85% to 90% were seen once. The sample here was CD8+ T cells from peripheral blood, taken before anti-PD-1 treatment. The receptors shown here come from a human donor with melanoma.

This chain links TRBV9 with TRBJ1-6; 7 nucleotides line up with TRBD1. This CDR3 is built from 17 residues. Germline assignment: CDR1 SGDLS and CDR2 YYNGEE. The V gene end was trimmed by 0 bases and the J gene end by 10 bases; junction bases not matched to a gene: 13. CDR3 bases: TGTGCCAGCAGCGTAGGAGGGGGCACAGGGAGTAAGTCACCCCTCCACTTT. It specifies CASSVGGGTGSKSPLHF.

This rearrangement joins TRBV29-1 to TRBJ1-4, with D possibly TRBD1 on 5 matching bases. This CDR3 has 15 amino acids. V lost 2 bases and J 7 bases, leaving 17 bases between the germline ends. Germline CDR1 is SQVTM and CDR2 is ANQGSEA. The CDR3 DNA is TGCAGCGTTGAAAGTGTGGGGCCATCGGGTGAAAAACTGTTTTTT. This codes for CSVESVGPSGEKLFF.

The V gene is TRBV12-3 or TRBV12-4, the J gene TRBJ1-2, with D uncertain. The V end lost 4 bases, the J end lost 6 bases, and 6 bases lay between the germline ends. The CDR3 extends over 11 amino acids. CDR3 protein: CASSSAHGYTF. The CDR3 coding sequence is TGTGCCAGCAGTTCCGCTCATGGCTACACCTTC.

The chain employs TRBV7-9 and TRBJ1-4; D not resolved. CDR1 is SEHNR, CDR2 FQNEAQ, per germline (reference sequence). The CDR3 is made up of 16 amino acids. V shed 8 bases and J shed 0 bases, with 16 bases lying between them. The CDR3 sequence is CASAEGRTATNEKLFF. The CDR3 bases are TGTGCCAGCGCCGAAGGGAGAACCGCAACTAATGAAAAACTGTTTTTT.

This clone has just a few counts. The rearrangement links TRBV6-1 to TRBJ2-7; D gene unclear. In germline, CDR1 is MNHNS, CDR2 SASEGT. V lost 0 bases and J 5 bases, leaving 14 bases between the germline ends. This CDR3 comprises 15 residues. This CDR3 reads CASSEATGQFHEQYF. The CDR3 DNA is TGTGCCAGCAGTGAAGCGACGGGCCAGTTCCACGAGCAGTACTTC.

The chain's CDR3 is CASSPGGGMNTEAFF. The CDR3 coding sequence is TGTGCCAGCAGCCCAGGGGGAGGAATGAACACTGAAGCTTTCTTT. V and J are TRBV6-5 and TRBJ1-1; TRBD1 agrees at 7 bases. Trimming took 6 bases from V and 0 from J; bases not matched to a gene: 7. The CDR3 runs 15 residues. The V gene's germline CDR1 is MNHEY and CDR2 SVGAGI.

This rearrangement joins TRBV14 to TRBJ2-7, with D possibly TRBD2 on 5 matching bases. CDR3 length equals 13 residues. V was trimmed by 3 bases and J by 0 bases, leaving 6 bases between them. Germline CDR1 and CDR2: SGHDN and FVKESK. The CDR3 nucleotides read TGTGCCAGCAGCCAGGGGAGCTCCTACGAGCAGTACTTC. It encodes CASSQGSSYEQYF.

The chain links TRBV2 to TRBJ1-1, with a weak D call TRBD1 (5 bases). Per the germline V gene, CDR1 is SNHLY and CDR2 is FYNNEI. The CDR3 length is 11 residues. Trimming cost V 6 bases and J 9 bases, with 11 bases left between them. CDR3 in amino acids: CASSGTGQAFF. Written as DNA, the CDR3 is TGTGCCAGCAGCGGAACGGGGCAAGCTTTCTTT.

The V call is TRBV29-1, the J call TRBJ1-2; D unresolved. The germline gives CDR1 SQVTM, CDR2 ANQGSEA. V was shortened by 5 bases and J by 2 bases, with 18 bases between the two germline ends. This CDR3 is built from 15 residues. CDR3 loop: CSVYGFYGGNYGYTF. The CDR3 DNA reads TGCAGCGTTTATGGGTTCTATGGAGGGAACTATGGCTACACCTTC.

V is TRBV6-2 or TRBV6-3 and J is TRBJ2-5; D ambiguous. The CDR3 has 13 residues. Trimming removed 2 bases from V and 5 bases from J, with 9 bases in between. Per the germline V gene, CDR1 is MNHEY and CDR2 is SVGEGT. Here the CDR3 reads CASSYTLRETQYF. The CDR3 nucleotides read TGTGCCAGCAGTTACACTTTGAGGGAGACCCAGTACTTC.